A selection of T cell receptor beta chains follows, all from one sample in a study of blood T cell repertoires in COVID-19. Generated by immunoSEQ multiplex PCR, the TCRdb table keeps only in-frame clones and is missing some. The data contain approximately 200,000 clones, approximately 87% of them seen just once; the ten biggest clones take up approximately 6.2%. Sequenced: peripheral blood. All receptors come from a man aged 60 to 75 who had recovered from COVID-19. Both conserved end residues are trimmed from each CDR3.

J gene | V gene | CDR3 protein
TRBJ2-7 | TRBV9 | ASSVGGRTSYEQY
TRBJ1-3 | TRBV19 | ASSKKGQGWGGNTIY
TRBJ2-3 | TRBV9 | ASSASTSTDTQY
TRBJ2-1 | TRBV5-8 | ASSLDRTKNYNEQF
TRBJ1-1 | TRBV7-3 | ASSPTREGVTEAF
TRBJ2-1 | TRBV3-1/TRBV3-2 | ASSQDPLAGGRLNEQF
TRBJ2-4 | TRBV2 | ASTGMDKNIQY
TRBJ2-2 | TRBV13 | ASSFGLAGNTGELF
TRBJ2-7 | TRBV9 | ASSAGLAGYEQY
TRBJ2-1 | TRBV4-2 | ASSQVAGAPNEQF
TRBJ2-5 | TRBV7-9 | ASSFQGTGAVGETQY
TRBJ2-1 | TRBV9 | ASSIDDYTDNEQF
TRBJ2-3 | TRBV9 | ASSVGTSGTTDTQY
TRBJ1-6 | TRBV6-5 | ASSYSRDSPLH
TRBJ2-2 | TRBV19 | ASNQHLNTGELF
TRBJ2-3 | TRBV28 | ASSQRTSGRRG
TRBJ1-3 | TRBV6-5 | ASSSDRERNTIY
TRBJ2-2 | TRBV5-4 | ASRWGLEEWAGELF
TRBJ2-5 | TRBV5-1 | ASSPGQGGGTQY
TRBJ2-1 | TRBV6-5 | ASRLVDEQF